Described below is a single T cell receptor (beta chain) sequence and its context. The clone's antigen remains unknown. One base away there is no much larger clone; base qualities are not given. The data belong to a study of blood T cells in healthy people across ages (dated by TCRdb to 2015 to 2017). Regarding the research as a whole: In model experiments, roughly one uniquely barcoded TCR beta cDNA molecule per two T cells was captured by template switching. To track age-related changes in TCR beta repertoire diversity, the study relied on deep sequencing normalized with unique cDNA molecular identifiers. The donors were split into four age groups: young (average 16 years), middle-aged (around 40), aged (more than 60) and long-lived (more than 80). To avoid experimental bias, donors of different ages were distributed randomly across sequencing lanes. Using the same blood draw, the study looked at two additional independent replicas of 1 million unique cDNA reads for two donors, one aged 18 to 30 and the other aged 80 or older.

Counted from cysteine to phenylalanine, this CDR3 has 15 amino acids. Just the 45-base CDR3 DNA is kept, in frame starting at base 1. According to the germline V gene (reference sequence), CDR1 reads MNHNY and CDR2 reads SVGAGI. The germline V and J ends show losses of 7 bases and 0 bases respectively, and no gene match explains 7 bases of the junction. The approximately 41 donors, aged roughly 6 to 95 years, were systemically healthy Caucasian individuals from Russia. Each donor gave 9 to 10 milliliters of peripheral blood, collected into EDTA-treated Vacutainer tubes. Ficoll-Paque density-gradient centrifugation was used to isolate PBMCs, with at least 6 million obtained per sample. Trizol reagent was used to extract total RNA from PBMCs, with at least 5.5 micrograms per sample. The percentages of naive CD45RAhigh/CD27high T cells were determined by flow cytometry on a PBMC aliquot from every donor.

The full study reports these points: Observed TCR beta diversity per million T cells fell roughly linearly with age, and a significant reduction was already apparent by age about 43. The long-lived group showed more naive CD4+ T cells, fewer expanded clones and increased TCR diversity than the aged group, suggesting age selection. Because the CMV infection status of the donors was unknown, age-related changes in expanded clonotypes may potentially have been confounded. The percentage of naive T cells measured by flow cytometry correlated strongly with observed TCR beta diversity. Estimates of total diversity from one million sequenced T cells were regarded as lower bounds and underestimates. Because profiling used bulk unsorted PBMCs, naive and antigen-experienced compartments could not be compared conclusively.

Library preparation employed 5' RACE. The sequencer listed for this sample is Illumina HiSeq 2500. A second PCR of roughly 7 to 11 cycles was performed with a sample-barcoded 5' primer and a J-beta primer mix. A unique molecular identifier was introduced onto each TCR beta cDNA molecule by a template-switch 5' adaptor carrying 12 random nucleotides. Each sample yielded at least 3 million CDR3-containing paired-end reads. First-strand cDNA synthesis was performed from all RNA using the Mint cDNA synthesis kit, with priming by a TRBC-specific oligonucleotide. Following uracil-DNA glycosylase treatment, a first 18-cycle PCR with universal primers M1SS and BC2_uni_R was performed on all cDNA. The published analysis was carried out like this. Each sample was normalized by randomly selecting 1 million high-quality reads, each carrying a distinct molecular identifier. Instead of being binned into consensus sequences, reads that shared molecular identifiers were thrown out. CDR3 identification, clonotype clustering and error correction used MiTCR with a Q25 quality threshold and the strictest error-elimination algorithm. A nonparametric unseen species model with Euler transformation was used to estimate a lower bound on total TCR beta diversity. TCRdb's own reprocessing of the public reads used fastp at Q25 and MiXCR and kept productive beta chains. Every entry covers one CDR3 protein and lists the most common genes and DNA from its rows. TCRdb, not the authors, supplied the V and J calls. The table for this sample lists about 670,000 distinct CDR3 sequences; over 40% of them were counted only once. Together, the top ten hold roughly 13% of the sample.

Sequencing input: blood. The rearrangement combines TRBV6-6 with TRBJ2-5; 8 bases in between match TRBD2. The TCR originated in a woman aged 80 or over in good health. CDR3 loop: CASKDSGVNQETQYF. The bases are TGTGCCAGCAAGGATAGCGGGGTAAACCAAGAGACCCAGTACTTC.